This T cell receptor (beta chain) was found in a study of CD8+ T cells in alopecia areata. RNA was isolated and reverse transcribed to cDNA, the sequencing template. Using immunoSEQ multiplex PCR, the repertoire was profiled, and TCRdb retains in-frame clones only, with some absent. Of 150,000 to 200,000 clones in the sample, about 60% are singletons; the top ten hold 4.5% to 5%. CDR1 and CDR2 (germline): SGHNT, YYREEE (reference sequence). The CDR3 runs 15 residues. After removal of 4 bases from V and 6 bases from J, the junction contained 9 bases not matched to a gene. The sample holds a few counts of this clone.

The genes are TRBV5-4 and TRBJ2-7, with 11 bases lining up with TRBD2. Sequenced material: CD4+ T cells sorted from blood. This clonotype was obtained from a human donor in good health. CDR3: CASSVQLAGAVEQYF. The CDR3 DNA reads as TGTGCCAGCAGCGTACAACTAGCGGGAGCGGTCGAGCAGTACTTC.